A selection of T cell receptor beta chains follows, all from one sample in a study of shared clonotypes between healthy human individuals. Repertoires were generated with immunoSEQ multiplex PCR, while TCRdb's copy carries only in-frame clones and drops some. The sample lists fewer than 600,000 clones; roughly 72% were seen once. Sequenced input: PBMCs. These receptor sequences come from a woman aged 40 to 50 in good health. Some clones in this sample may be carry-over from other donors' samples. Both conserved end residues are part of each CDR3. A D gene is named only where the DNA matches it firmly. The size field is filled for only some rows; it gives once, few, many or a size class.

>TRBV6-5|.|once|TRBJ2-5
CASSPSDETQYF
TGTGCCAGCAGCCCCTCAGACGAGACCCAGTACTTC
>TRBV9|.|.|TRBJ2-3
CASSVDEGSTDTQYF
TGTGCCAGCAGCGTAGATGAGGGAAGCACAGATACGCAGTATTTT
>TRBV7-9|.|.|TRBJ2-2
CASSLRLTGELFF
TGTGCCAGCAGCTTAAGACTCACCGGGGAGCTGTTTTTT
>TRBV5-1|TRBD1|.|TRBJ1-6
CASSRRDRPLHF
TGCGCCAGCAGCCGCCGGGACAGACCCCTCCACTTT
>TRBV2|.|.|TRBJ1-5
CASSARKDRGVTNQPQHF
TGTGCCAGCAGTGCACGGAAGGACCGAGGGGTGACCAATCAGCCCCAGCATTTT
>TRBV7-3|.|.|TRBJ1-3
CASSLIGSGNTIYF
TGTGCCAGCAGCTTAATTGGCTCTGGAAACACCATATATTTT
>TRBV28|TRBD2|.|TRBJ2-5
CASSLVQAGGETQYF
TGTGCCAGCAGTTTAGTACAAGCGGGAGGAGAGACCCAGTACTTC
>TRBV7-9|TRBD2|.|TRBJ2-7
CASSEPTPTSGSLEQYF
TGTGCCAGCAGCGAACCAACCCCTACTAGCGGGAGTCTCGAGCAGTACTTC
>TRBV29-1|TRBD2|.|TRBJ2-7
CSVLTSGAYEQYF
TGCAGCGTCCTGACTAGCGGTGCCTACGAGCAGTACTTC
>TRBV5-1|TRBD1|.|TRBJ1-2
CASSRGGQADYGYTF
TGCGCCAGCAGCCGGGGGGGACAGGCTGACTATGGCTACACCTTC
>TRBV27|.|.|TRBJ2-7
CASRRDTSYEQYF
TGTGCCAGCCGCCGGGACACTTCTTACGAGCAGTACTTC
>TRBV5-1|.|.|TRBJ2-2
CASSLSMSTGELFF
TGCGCCAGCAGCTTGTCCATGTCCACCGGGGAGCTGTTTTTT
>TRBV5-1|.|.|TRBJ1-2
CASSLWARGGQDGYTF
TGCGCCAGCAGCTTGTGGGCTCGCGGGGGCCAGGATGGCTACACCTTC
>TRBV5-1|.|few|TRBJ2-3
CASSLADSTDTQYF
TGCGCCAGCAGCTTGGCGGATAGCACAGATACGCAGTATTTT
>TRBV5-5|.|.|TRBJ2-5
CASSYDRIQETQYF
TGTGCCAGCAGCTACGACAGGATCCAAGAGACCCAGTACTTC
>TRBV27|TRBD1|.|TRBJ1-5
CASSFRDRGQPQHF
TGTGCCAGCAGTTTTCGGGACAGGGGGCAGCCCCAGCATTTT
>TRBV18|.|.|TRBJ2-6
CASSPLQLNSGANVLTF
TGTGCCAGCTCACCACTCCAACTGAACTCTGGGGCCAACGTCCTGACTTTC
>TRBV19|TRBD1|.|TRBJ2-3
CASSFDRGTDTQYF
TGTGCCAGTAGTTTCGACAGGGGTACAGATACGCAGTATTTT
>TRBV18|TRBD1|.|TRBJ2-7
CASSPRDSSYEQYF
TGTGCCAGCTCACCACGGGACAGTTCCTACGAGCAGTACTTC
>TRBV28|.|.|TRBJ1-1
CASSDTGTEAFF
TGTGCCAGCAGTGATACCGGGACTGAAGCTTTCTTT
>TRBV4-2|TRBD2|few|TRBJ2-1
CASSQDTGGPYNEQFF
TGTGCCAGCAGCCAAGACACGGGAGGGCCGTACAATGAGCAGTTCTTC
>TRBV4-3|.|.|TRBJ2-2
CASSQDSRGPGELFF
TGCGCCAGCAGCCAGGACAGTAGGGGTCCCGGGGAGCTGTTTTTT
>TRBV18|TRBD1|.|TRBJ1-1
CASSPRTGGDTEAFF
TGTGCCAGCTCACCTCGGACAGGGGGGGACACTGAAGCTTTCTTT
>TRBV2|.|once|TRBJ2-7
CASKKDGGGDEQYF
TGTGCCAGCAAGAAGGACGGGGGTGGCGACGAGCAGTACTTC
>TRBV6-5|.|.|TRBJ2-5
CASSYGGETQYF
TGTGCCAGCAGTTACGGGGGAGAGACCCAGTACTTC
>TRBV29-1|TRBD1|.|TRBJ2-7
CSVRTGSSYEQYF
TGCAGCGTGAGGACAGGGAGCTCCTACGAGCAGTACTTC
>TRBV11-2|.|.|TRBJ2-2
CASSLDLTGELFF
TGTGCCAGCAGCTTAGATTTGACCGGGGAGCTGTTTTTT
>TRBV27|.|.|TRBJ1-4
CASKNQGSNEKLFF
TGTGCCAGTAAAAACCAGGGCAGTAATGAAAAACTGTTTTTT
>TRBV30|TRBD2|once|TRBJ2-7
CAWSASGRGPYEQYF
TGTGCCTGGAGTGCGAGCGGGAGAGGCCCCTACGAGCAGTACTTC
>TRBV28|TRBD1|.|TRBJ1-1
CASRGTGEFSAEAFF
TGTGCCAGCAGGGGCACAGGGGAGTTTAGTGCTGAAGCTTTCTTT
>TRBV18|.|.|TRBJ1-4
CASSPRRDGNKEKLFF
TGTGCCAGCTCACCAAGAAGGGACGGTAATAAGGAAAAACTGTTTTTT
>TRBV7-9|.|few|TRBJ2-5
CASSLREWETQYF
TGTGCCAGCAGCTTACGGGAATGGGAGACCCAGTACTTC
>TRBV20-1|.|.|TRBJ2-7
CSARAGYEQYF
TGCAGTGCTAGAGCGGGTTACGAGCAGTACTTC
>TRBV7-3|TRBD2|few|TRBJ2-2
CASSLGLAGGTGELFF
TGTGCCAGCAGCTTGGGACTAGCGGGGGGCACCGGGGAGCTGTTTTTT
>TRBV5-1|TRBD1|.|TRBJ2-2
CASSAAPTGGATGELFF
TGCGCCAGCAGCGCGGCGCCGACAGGGGGAGCCACCGGGGAGCTGTTTTTT
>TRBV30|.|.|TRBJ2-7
CAWSQVGHFSYEQYF
TGTGCCTGGAGTCAGGTGGGGCACTTTTCCTACGAGCAGTACTTC
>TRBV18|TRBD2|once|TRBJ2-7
CASSSRLAQNNEQYF
TGTGCCAGCTCATCCAGACTAGCGCAAAACAACGAGCAGTACTTC
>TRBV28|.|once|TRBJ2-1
CASSLSLAPYNEQFF
TGTGCCAGCAGTTTATCGCTAGCACCTTACAATGAGCAGTTCTTC
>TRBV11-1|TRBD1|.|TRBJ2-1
CASSLEGQEYNEQFF
TGTGCCAGCAGCTTAGAGGGACAGGAGTACAATGAGCAGTTCTTC
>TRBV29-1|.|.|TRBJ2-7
CSVVGEVDEQYF
TGCAGCGTTGTTGGGGAGGTCGACGAGCAGTACTTC
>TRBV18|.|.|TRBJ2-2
CASSPLPTTNTGELFF
TGTGCCAGCTCACCCCTACCCACGACGAACACCGGGGAGCTGTTTTTT
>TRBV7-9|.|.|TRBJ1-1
CASSLDGGVRTEAFF
TGTGCCAGCAGCTTAGATGGGGGTGTGAGGACTGAAGCTTTCTTT
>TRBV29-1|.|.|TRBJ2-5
CSVEAGSGTQYF
TGCAGCGTTGAAGCGGGCTCGGGGACCCAGTACTTC
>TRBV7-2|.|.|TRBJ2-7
CASSLFRGEQYF
TGTGCCAGCAGCTTATTCCGGGGCGAGCAGTACTTC
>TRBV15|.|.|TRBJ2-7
CATSRDPAPLYEQYF
TGTGCCACCAGCAGAGATCCGGCCCCCCTCTACGAGCAGTACTTC
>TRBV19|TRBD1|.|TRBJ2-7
CASSTAGQGFYEQYF
TGTGCCAGTAGTACTGCGGGACAGGGTTTCTACGAGCAGTACTTC
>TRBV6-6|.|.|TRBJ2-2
CASSSTGELFF
TGTGCCAGCAGTTCTACCGGGGAGCTGTTTTTT
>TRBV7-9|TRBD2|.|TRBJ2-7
CASSLVGGRSSYEQYF
TGTGCCAGCAGCTTAGTAGGCGGGAGGAGCTCCTACGAGCAGTACTTC
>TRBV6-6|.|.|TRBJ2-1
CASSYSITNEQFF
TGTGCCAGCAGTTACTCGATCACCAATGAGCAGTTCTTC
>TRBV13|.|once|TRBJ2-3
CASSPNRDLRTDTQYF
TGTGCCAGCAGCCCGAACAGAGACTTGCGCACAGATACGCAGTATTTT
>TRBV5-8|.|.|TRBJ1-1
CASSLGTRQRSNTEAFF
TGTGCCAGCAGTCTTGGAACGCGACAGAGAAGTAACACTGAAGCTTTCTTT
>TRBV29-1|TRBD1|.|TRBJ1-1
CSVDVGGNTEAFF
TGCAGCGTTGATGTAGGGGGCAACACTGAAGCTTTCTTT
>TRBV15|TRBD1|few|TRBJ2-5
CATSARQGVGQETQYF
TGTGCCACCAGCGCAAGACAGGGGGTAGGCCAAGAGACCCAGTACTTC
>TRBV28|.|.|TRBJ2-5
CASSLAGRGPQETQYF
TGTGCCAGCAGTTTGGCAGGGAGGGGGCCCCAAGAGACCCAGTACTTC
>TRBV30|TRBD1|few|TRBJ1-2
CAWRGTGVLGYGYTF
TGTGCCTGGAGGGGGACAGGCGTTCTGGGCTATGGCTACACCTTC
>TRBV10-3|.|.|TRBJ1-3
CAISAFQGVQGGNTIYF
TGTGCCATCAGTGCATTCCAAGGGGTTCAGGGGGGAAACACCATATATTTT